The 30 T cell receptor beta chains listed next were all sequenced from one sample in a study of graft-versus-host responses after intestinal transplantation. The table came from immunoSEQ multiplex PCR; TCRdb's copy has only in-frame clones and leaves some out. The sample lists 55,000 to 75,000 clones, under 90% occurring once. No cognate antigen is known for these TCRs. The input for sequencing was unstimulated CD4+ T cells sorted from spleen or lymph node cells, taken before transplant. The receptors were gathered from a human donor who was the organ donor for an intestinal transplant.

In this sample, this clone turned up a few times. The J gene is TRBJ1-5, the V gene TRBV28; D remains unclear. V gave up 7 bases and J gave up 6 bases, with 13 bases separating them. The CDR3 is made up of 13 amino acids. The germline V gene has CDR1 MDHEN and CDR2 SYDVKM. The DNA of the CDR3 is TGTGCCAGCACCGGCGGGTGGAGTCAGCCCCAGCATTTT. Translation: CASTGGWSQPQHF.

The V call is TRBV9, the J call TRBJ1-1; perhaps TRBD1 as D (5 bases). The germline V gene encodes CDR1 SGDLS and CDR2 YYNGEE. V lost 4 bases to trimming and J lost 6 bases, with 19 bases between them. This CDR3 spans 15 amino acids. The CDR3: CASSWEGTLGAEAFF. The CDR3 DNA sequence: TGTGCCAGCAGCTGGGAGGGGACCTTGGGGGCTGAAGCTTTCTTT. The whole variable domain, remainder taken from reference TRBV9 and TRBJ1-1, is DSGVTQTPKHLITATGQRVTLRCSPRSGDLSVYWYQQSLDQGLQFLIQYYNGEERAKGNILERFSAQQFPDLHSELNLSSLELGDSALYFCASSWEGTLGAEAFFGQGTRLTVV.

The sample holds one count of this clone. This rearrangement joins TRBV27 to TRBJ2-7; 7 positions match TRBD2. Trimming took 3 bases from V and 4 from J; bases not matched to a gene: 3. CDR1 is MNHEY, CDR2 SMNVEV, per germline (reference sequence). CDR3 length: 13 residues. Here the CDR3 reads CASSFGGGYEQYV. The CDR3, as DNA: TGTGCCAGCAGTTTTGGGGGGGGTTACGAGCAGTACGTC.

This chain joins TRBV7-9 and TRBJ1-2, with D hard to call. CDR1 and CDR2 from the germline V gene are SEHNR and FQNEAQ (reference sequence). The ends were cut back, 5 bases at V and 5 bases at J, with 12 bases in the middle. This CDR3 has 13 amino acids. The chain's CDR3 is CASSPPPGYGYTF. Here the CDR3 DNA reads TGTGCCAGCAGCCCACCACCGGGGTATGGCTACACCTTC.

For the CDR3, the DNA is TGTGCCAGCAGTGTAGCGGGAGGCTACAATGAGCAGTTCTTC. It codes for CASSVAGGYNEQFF. The chain recombines TRBV25-1 with TRBJ2-1, with TRBD2 matching over 10 bases. CDR1 is MGHDK, CDR2 SYGVNS, per germline. The CDR3 is 14 amino acids. V shed 4 bases, J shed 3 bases, and the junction held 0 bases outside the gene matches.

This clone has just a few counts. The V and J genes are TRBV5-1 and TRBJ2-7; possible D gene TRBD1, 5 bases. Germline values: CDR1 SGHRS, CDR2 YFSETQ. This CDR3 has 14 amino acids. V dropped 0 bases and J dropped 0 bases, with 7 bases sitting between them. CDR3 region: CASSLDQGSYEQYV. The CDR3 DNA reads TGCGCCAGCAGCTTGGATCAGGGCTCCTACGAGCAGTACGTC.

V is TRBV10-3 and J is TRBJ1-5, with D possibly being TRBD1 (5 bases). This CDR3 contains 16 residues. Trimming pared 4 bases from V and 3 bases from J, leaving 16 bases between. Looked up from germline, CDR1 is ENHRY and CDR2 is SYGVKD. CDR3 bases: TGTGCCATCAGTGGTTCCGGGGGTGTTAACAATCAGCCCCAGCATTTT. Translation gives CAISGSGGVNNQPQHF.

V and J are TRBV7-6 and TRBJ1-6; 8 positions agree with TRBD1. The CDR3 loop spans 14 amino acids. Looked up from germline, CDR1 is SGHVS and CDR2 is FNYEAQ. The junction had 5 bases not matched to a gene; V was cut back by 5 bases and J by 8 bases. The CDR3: CASSEDREDSPLHF. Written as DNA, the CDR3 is TGTGCCAGCAGCGAGGACAGGGAAGATTCACCCCTCCACTTT.

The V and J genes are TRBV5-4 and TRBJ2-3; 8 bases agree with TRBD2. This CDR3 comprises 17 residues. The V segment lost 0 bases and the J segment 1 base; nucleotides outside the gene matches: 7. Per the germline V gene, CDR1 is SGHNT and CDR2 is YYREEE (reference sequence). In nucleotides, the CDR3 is TGTGCCAGCAGCTTGGCCCGAACGCGGGGGGGCACAGATACGCAGTATTTT. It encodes CASSLARTRGGTDTQYF.

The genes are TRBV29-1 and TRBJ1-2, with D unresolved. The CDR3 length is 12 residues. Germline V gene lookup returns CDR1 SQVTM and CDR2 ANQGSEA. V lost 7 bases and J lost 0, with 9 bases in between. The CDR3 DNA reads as TGCAGCGCCCTCGGGGCTAACTATGGCTACACCTTC. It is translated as CSALGANYGYTF.

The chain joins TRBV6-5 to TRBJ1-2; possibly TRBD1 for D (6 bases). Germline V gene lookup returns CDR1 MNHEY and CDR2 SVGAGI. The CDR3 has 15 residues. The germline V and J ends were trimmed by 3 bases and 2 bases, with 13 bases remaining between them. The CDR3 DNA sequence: TGTGCCAGCAGTTATACGGGACATAGAAACTATGGCTACACCTTC. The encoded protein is CASSYTGHRNYGYTF.

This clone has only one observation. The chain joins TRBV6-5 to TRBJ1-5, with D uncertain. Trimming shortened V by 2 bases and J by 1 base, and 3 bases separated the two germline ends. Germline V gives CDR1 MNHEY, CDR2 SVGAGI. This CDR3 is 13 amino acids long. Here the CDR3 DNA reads TGTGCCAGCAGTTACGAGAGCAATCAGCCCCAGCATTTT. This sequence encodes CASSYESNQPQHF.

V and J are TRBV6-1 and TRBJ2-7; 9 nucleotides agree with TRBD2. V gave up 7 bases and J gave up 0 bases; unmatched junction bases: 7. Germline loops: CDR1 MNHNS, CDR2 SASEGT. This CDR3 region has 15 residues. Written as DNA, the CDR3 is TGTGCCAGCAATCCTAGCGGGGTTAGCTCCTACGAGCAGTACGTC. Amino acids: CASNPSGVSSYEQYV.

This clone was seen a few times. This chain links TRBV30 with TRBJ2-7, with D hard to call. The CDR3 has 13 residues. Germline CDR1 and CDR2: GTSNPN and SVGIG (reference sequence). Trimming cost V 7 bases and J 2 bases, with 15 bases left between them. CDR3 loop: CAFKTPGAYEQYV. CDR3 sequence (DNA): TGTGCCTTCAAAACCCCAGGTGCCTACGAGCAGTACGTC.

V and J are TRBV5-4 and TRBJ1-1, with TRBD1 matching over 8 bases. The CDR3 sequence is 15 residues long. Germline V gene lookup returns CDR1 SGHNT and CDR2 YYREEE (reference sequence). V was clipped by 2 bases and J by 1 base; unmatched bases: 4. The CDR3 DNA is TGTGCCAGCAGCTTCCGACAGGGGCCGAACACTGAAGCTTTCTTT. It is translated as CASSFRQGPNTEAFF.

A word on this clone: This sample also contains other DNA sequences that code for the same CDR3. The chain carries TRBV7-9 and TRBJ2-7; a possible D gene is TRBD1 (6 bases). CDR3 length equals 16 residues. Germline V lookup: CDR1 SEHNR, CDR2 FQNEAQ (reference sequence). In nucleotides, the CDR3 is TGTGCCAGCAGCCTGATCCCCTGGACAGCTACCTACGAGCAGTATGTC. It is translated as CASSLIPWTATYEQYV.

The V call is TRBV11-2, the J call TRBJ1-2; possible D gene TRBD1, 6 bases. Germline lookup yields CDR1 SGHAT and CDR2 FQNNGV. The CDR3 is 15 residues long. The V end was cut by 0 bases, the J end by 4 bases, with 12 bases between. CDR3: CASSLDNRESYGYTF. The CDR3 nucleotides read TGTGCCAGCAGCTTAGATAACAGGGAGTCCTATGGCTACACCTTC.

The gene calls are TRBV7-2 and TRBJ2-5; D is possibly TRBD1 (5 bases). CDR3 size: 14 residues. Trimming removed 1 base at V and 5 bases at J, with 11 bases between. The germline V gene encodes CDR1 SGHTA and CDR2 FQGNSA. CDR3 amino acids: CASSLGAGLETQYF. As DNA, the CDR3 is TGTGCCAGCAGCTTAGGAGCAGGGTTGGAGACCCAGTACTTC.

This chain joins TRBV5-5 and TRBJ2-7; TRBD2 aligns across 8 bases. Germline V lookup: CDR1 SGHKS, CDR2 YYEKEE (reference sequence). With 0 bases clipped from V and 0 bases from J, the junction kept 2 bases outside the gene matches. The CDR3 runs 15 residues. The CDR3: CASSLAGGASYEQYV. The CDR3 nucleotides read TGTGCCAGCAGCTTGGCCGGGGGGGCCTCCTACGAGCAGTACGTC.

This CDR3 reads CASSWRGTEAFF. The CDR3 DNA reads as TGCGCCAGCAGCTGGAGGGGCACTGAAGCTTTCTTT. The J gene is TRBJ1-1, the V gene TRBV5-1, with D possibly matching TRBD1 (5 bases). The CDR3 has 12 amino acids. Germline-derived CDR1 and CDR2 are SGHRS and YFSETQ. Between the trimmed V and J ends, which lost 3 bases and 4 bases, there was a span of 7 bases.

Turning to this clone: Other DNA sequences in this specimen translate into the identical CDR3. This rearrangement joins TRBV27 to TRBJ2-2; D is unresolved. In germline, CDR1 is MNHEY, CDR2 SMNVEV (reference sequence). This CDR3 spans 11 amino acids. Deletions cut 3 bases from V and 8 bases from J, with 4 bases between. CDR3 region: CASSFYGELFF. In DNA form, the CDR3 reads TGTGCCAGCAGTTTCTATGGGGAGCTGTTTTTT.

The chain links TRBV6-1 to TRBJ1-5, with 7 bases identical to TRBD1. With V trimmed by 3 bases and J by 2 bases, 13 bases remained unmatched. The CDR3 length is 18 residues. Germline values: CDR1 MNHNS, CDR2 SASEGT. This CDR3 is CASSDSPKGGRGNQPQHF. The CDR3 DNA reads TGTGCCAGCAGTGATTCCCCTAAAGGGGGCCGGGGCAATCAGCCCCAGCATTTT.

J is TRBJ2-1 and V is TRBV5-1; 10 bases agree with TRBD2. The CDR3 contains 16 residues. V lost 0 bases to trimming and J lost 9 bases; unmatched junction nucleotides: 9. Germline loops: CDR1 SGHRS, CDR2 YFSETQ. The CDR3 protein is CASSLDPSGGGGEQFF. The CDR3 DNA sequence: TGCGCCAGCAGCTTGGACCCAAGCGGGGGGGGTGGTGAGCAGTTCTTC.

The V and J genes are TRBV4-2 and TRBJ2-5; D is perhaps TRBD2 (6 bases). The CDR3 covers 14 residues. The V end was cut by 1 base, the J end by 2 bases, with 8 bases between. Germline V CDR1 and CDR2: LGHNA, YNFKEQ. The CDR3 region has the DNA TGTGCCAGCAGCCAAGCGGGGGTTCAAGAGACCCAGTACTTC. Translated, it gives CASSQAGVQETQYF.

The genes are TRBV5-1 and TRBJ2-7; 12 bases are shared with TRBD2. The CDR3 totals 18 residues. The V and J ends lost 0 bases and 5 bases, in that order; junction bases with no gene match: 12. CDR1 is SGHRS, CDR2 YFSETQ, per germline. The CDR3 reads CASSLDASGGAQSNEQYV. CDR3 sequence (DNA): TGCGCCAGCAGCTTGGATGCTAGCGGGGGGGCCCAAAGTAACGAGCAGTACGTC.

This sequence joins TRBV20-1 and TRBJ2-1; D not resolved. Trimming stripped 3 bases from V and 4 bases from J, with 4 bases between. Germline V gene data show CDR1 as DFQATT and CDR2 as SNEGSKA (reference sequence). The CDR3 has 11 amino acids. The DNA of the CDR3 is TGCAGTGCTAGCCCGTACAATGAGCAGTTCTTC. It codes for CSASPYNEQFF.

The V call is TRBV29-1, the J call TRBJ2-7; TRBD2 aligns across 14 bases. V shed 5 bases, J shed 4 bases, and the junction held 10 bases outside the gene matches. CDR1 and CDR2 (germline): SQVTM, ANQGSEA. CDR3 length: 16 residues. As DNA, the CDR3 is TGCAGCGTTCTACGACTAGCGGGGGGGCTAGATTACGAGCAGTACGTC. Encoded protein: CSVLRLAGGLDYEQYV.

This chain's CDR3 is CASSEWTGRGYQPQHF. The CDR3 bases are TGTGCCAGCAGTGAGTGGACAGGGAGAGGGTATCAGCCCCAGCATTTT. The rearrangement joins TRBV6-1 to TRBJ1-5, with 8 bases aligning to TRBD1. Per the germline V gene, CDR1 is MNHNS and CDR2 is SASEGT. The CDR3 contains 16 residues. The ends lost 3 bases at V and 5 bases at J; junction bases unmatched: 9.

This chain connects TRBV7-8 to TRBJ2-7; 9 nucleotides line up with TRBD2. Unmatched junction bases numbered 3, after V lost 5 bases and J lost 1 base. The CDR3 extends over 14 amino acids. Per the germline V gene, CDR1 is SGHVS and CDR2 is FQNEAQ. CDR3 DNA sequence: TGTGCCAGCAGCCGCGGACTAGCGTCCTACGAGCAGTACGTC. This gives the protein CASSRGLASYEQYV.

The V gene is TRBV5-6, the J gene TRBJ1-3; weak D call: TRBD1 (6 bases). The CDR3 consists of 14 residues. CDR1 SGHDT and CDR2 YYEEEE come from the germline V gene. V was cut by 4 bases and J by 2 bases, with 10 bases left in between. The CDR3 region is CASSRQATGNTIYF. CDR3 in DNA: TGTGCCAGCAGCCGACAGGCGACTGGAAACACCATATATTTT.